The 9 T cell receptor beta chains presented below share a single source sample, sequenced in a study of neurological immune-mediated disorders. Each CDR3 protein is one row after TCRdb ran MiXCR on the 5' RACE reads. The table lists more than 75,000 distinct CDR3 sequences, under 4.5% of them singletons, with 5.7% in the top ten. As to time point: longitudinal time-point 3. The sample consisted of PBMCs. All receptors come from a woman aged 55-70 years with multiple sclerosis.

Comment on this clonotype: A much larger clonotype is one base distant, so this may be a read error. This rearrangement joins TRBV7-9 to TRBJ1-4, with D hard to call. Trimming took 2 bases from V and 6 from J, leaving 16 bases between them. The CDR3 loop spans 16 amino acids. Per germline, CDR1 SEHNR and CDR2 FQNEAQ (reference sequence). DNA of the CDR3: TGTGCCAGCAGCTTAATGAATCCACCAGGCGATGAAAAACTGTTTTTT. Translating it yields CASSLMNPPGDEKLFF.

This clonotype was recorded at least ten times. The chain is built from TRBV5-1 and TRBJ2-2; TRBD2 aligns across 9 bases. The CDR3 is 16 residues long. Trimming at V came to 4 bases and at J to 0 bases, leaving 4 bases not matched to a gene. The V gene's germline CDR1 is SGHRS and CDR2 YFSETQ. CDR3 protein: CASSGTSGSNTGELFF. CDR3 bases: TGCGCCAGCAGCGGAACTAGCGGGTCGAACACCGGGGAGCTGTTTTTT.

This clonotype was observed at least ten times. This rearrangement joins TRBV11-2 to TRBJ2-6; no firm D call. Trimming removed 2 bases from V and 4 bases from J, with 3 bases in between. CDR1 is SGHAT and CDR2 is FQNNGV in the germline V gene. The CDR3 has 13 amino acids. CDR3 residues: CASSLSGANVLTF. The CDR3 bases are TGTGCCAGCAGCTTATCGGGGGCCAACGTCCTGACTTTC.

This clonotype was seen at least ten times. The chain links TRBV6-6 to TRBJ1-3; D is ambiguous. Germline lookup yields CDR1 MNHNY and CDR2 SVGAGI (reference sequence). The CDR3 extends over 15 amino acids. V lost 2 bases and J lost 0, with 8 bases in between. The CDR3 region is CASSYEGVSGNTIYF. The CDR3 DNA follows: TGTGCCAGCAGTTACGAGGGAGTCTCTGGAAACACCATATATTTT.

This clonotype occurred many times. The chain combines TRBV7-2 with TRBJ2-5, with unresolved D. Looked up from germline, CDR1 is SGHTA and CDR2 is FQGNSA. The V end lost 2 bases, the J end lost 5 bases, and 9 bases lay between the germline ends. This CDR3 is 13 amino acids long. The CDR3 protein is CASSLMGWETQYF. The CDR3 DNA follows: TGTGCCAGCAGCTTAATGGGTTGGGAGACCCAGTACTTC.

Many counts were recorded for this clonotype. This sequence joins TRBV5-1 and TRBJ1-2; 9 bases are a match to TRBD1. Germline CDR1 SGHRS, CDR2 YFSETQ. Trimming cost V 1 base and J 8 bases; bases outside gene matches: 9. CDR3 length: 15 amino acids. The CDR3 region has the DNA TGCGCCAGCAGCTTGAAACCGGGACAGGGAGGAGGCTACACCTTC. Its translation is CASSLKPGQGGGYTF.

This clonotype was seen repeatedly, ten times or more. Mismatch with germline at one junction end may stem from a read error. This chain's CDR3 is CASSLGTGALHSPLHF. The DNA of the CDR3 is TGTGCTAGCAGCTTAGGGACCGGGGCATTGCATTCACCCCTCCACTTT. The rearrangement joins TRBV7-7 to TRBJ1-6, with D perhaps TRBD1 (5 bases). Germline loops: CDR1 SSHAT, CDR2 FNYEAQ (reference sequence). The CDR3 extends over 16 amino acids.

There are many counts of this clonotype. J is TRBJ2-5 and V is TRBV6-1; TRBD2 aligns across 8 bases. The CDR3 consists of 17 residues. The V and J ends lost 1 base and 2 bases, in that order; junction bases with no gene match: 9. Germline CDR1 and CDR2: MNHNS and SASEGT. The CDR3 DNA sequence: TGTGCCAGCAGTGAAGTGGCGGGGGGCACATTACAAGAGACCCAGTACTTC. Protein sequence: CASSEVAGGTLQETQYF.

This clonotype was detected many times. The chain carries TRBV15 and TRBJ2-5; a possible D gene is TRBD1 (5 bases). CDR3 length: 13 amino acids. Per the germline V gene, CDR1 is LNHNV and CDR2 is YYDKDF (reference sequence). Between the trimmed V and J ends, which lost 0 bases and 5 bases, there was a span of 7 bases. CDR3 loop: CATSRDRAETQYF. For the CDR3, the DNA is TGTGCCACCAGCAGAGACAGGGCGGAGACCCAGTACTTC.